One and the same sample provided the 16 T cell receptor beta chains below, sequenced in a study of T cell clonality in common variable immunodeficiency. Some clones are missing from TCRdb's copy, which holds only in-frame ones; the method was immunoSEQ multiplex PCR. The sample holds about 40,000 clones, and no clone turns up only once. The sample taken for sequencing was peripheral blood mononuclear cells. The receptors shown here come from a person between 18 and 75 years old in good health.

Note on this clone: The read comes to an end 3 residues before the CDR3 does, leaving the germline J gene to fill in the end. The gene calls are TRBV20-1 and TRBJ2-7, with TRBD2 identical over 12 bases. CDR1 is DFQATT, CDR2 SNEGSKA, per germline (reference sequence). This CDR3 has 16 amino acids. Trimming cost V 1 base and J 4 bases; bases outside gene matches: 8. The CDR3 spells CSARGEGLAGIYEQYF. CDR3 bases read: TGCAGTGCTAGAGGGGAAGGACTAGCGGGAATATACGAG.

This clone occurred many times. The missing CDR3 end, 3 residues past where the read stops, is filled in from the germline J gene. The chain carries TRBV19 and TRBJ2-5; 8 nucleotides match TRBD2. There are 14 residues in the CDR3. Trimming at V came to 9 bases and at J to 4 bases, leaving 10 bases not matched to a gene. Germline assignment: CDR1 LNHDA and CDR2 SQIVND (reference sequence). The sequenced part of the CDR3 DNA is TGTGCCAGCAGTCTTGCGGGAGGAGGAGAGACC. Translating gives CASSLAGGGET. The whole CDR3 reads CASSLAGGGETQYF.

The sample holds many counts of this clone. The chain's CDR3 is CASSQLAEPYNEQFF. CDR3 bases read: TGCGCCAGCAGCCAACTAGCGGAGCCCTACAATGAG. This chain connects TRBV4-1 to TRBJ2-1; 7 bases fit TRBD2. The CDR3 extends 3 residues past the end of the read, so its final part is completed from the germline J gene. The CDR3 loop spans 15 amino acids. Trimming at V came to 2 bases and at J to 2 bases, leaving 3 bases not matched to a gene. The germline gives CDR1 MGHRA, CDR2 YSYEKL.

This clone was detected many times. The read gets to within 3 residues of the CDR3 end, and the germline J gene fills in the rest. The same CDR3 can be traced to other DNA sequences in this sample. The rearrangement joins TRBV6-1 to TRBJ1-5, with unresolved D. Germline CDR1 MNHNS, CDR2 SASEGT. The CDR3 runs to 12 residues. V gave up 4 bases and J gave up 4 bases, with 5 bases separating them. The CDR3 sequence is CASSVGNQPQHF. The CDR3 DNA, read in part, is TGTGCCAGCAGTGTAGGGAATCAGCCC.

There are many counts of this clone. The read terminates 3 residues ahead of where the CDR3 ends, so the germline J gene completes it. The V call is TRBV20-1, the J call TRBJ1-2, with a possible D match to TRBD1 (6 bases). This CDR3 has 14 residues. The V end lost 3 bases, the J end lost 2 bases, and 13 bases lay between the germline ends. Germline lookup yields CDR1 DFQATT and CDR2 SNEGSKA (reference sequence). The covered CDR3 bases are TGCAGTGCTAGTGGAGTACAGGGAAACTATGGC. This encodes CSASGVQGNYG. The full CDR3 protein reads CSASGVQGNYGYTF.

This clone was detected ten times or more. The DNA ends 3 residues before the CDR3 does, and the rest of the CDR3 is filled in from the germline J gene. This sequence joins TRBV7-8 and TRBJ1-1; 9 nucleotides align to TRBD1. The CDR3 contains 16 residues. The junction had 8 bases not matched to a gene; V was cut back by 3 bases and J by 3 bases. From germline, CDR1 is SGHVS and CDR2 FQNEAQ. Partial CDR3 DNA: TGTGCCAGCAGCTTGATTGCGGGACAGGGTTACACTGAA. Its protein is CASSLIAGQGYTE. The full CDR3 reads CASSLIAGQGYTEAFF.

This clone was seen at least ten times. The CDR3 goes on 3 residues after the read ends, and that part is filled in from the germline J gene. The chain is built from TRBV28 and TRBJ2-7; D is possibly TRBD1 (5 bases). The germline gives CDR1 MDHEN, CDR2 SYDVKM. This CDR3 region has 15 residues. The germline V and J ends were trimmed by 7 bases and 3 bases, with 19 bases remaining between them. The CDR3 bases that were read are TGTGCCAGCAAGGGGTCGGTGGAATTAGGCTACGAG. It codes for CASKGSVELGYE. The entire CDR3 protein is CASKGSVELGYEQYF.

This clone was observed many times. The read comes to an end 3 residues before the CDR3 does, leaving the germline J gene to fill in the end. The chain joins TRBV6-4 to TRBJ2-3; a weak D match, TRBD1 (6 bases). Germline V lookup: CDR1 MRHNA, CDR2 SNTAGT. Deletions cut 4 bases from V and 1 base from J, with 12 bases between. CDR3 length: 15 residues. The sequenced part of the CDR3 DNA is TGTGCCAGCAGTGCCAGGGGACGTGGCACAGATACG. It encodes CASSARGRGTDT. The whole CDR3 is CASSARGRGTDTQYF.

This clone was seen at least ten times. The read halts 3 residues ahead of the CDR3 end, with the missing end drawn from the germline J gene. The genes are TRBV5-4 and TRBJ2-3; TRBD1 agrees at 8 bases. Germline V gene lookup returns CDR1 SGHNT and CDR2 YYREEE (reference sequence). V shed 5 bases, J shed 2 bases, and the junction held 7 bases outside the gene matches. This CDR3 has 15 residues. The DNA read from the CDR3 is TGTGCCAGCAGTCCCGGACAGGGACCCACAGATACG. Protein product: CASSPGQGPTDT. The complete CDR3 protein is CASSPGQGPTDTQYF.

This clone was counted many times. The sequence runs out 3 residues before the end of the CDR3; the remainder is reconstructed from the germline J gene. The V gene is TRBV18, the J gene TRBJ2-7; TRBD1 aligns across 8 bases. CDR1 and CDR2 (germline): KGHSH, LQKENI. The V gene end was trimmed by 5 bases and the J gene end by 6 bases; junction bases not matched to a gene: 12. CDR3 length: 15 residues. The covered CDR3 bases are TGTGCCAGCTCAAGGAAGAGTGACAGGGGCCCCGAG. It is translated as CASSRKSDRGPE. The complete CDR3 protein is CASSRKSDRGPEQYF.

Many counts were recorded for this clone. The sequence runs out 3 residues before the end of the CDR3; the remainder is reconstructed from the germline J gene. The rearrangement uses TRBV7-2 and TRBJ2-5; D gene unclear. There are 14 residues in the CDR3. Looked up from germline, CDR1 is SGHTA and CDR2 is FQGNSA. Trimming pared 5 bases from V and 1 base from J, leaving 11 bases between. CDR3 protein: CASSRSKVQETQYF. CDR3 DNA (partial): TGTGCCAGCAGCCGGTCCAAAGTCCAAGAGACC.

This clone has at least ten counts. The CDR3 sequence is CASSPSLLAAGELFF. Incomplete CDR3 DNA: TGTGCCAGCAGCCCATCCCTCTTAGCGGCCGGGGAG. The chain uses TRBV7-2 and TRBJ2-2; possibly TRBD2 for D (6 bases). The CDR3 end falls 3 residues outside the read, so it is completed with the germline J gene. The CDR3 totals 15 residues. V dropped 5 bases and J dropped 6 bases, with 16 bases sitting between them. Looked up from germline, CDR1 is SGHTA and CDR2 is FQGNSA.

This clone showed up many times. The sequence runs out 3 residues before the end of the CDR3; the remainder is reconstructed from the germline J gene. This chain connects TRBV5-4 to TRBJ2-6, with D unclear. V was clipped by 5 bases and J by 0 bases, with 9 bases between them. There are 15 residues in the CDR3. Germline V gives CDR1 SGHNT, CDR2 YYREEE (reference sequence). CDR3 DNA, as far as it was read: TGTGCCAGCAGTAGTAAGAGCTCTGGGGCCAACGTC. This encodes CASSSKSSGANV. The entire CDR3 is CASSSKSSGANVLTF.

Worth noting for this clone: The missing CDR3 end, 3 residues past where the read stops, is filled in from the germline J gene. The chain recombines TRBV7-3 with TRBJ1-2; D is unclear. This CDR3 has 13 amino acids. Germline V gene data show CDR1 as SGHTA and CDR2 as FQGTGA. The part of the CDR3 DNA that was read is TGTGCCAGCAGCTCAGGCAGAACCTACGAC. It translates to CASSSGRTYD. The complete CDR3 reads CASSSGRTYDYTF.

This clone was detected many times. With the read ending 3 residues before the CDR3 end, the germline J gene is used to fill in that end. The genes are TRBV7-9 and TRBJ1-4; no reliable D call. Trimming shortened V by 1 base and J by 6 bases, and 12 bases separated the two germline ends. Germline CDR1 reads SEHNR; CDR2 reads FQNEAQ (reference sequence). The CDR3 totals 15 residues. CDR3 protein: CASSLGLSGYEKLFF. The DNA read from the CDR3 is TGTGCCAGCAGCTTAGGTCTTTCGGGGTATGAAAAA.

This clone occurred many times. Partial CDR3 DNA: TGTGCCAGCAGTGACAATCGTTTGGGCCAGAGCTCCTACAATGAG. Protein: CASSDNRLGQSSYNE. The whole CDR3 sequence is CASSDNRLGQSSYNEQFF. V and J are TRBV6-4 and TRBJ2-1; D is unresolved. The read is 3 residues too short to cover the CDR3 end, so that end is filled in from the germline J gene. In germline, CDR1 is MRHNA, CDR2 SNTAGT. Trimming took off 2 bases at V and 0 bases at J, with 17 bases between the two ends. The CDR3 covers 18 residues.